Included here is one TCR beta chain sequence, with context. Its antigen is not identified. The record originates from a study of blood T cells in healthy people across ages. It was with a sample-barcoded 5' primer and a J-beta primer mix that a second PCR of roughly 7 to 12 cycles was run. From the 5' RACE reads, TCRdb called clonotypes with MiXCR, one entry per CDR3 protein. The data contain about 1.1 million distinct CDR3 sequences, roughly two fifths of them singletons. Germline assignment: CDR1 SGHTA and CDR2 FQGNSA. CDR3 length: 15 amino acids. V shed 2 bases, J shed 7 bases, and the junction held 8 bases outside the gene matches. Study-level findings and limits: Diversity was higher, and naive CD4+ cells more numerous, in long-lived donors than in aged donors.

The TCR originated in a man younger than 30 in good health. This sequence joins TRBV7-2 and TRBJ2-7; TRBD2 matches at 10 bases. Sequencing input: blood. CDR3: CASSLQASGGHEQYF. CDR3 nucleotide sequence: TGTGCCAGCAGCTTACAGGCTAGCGGGGGTCATGAGCAGTACTTC.